The clone carrying this T cell receptor beta chain was seen a handful of times. Germline V gene sequence: CDR1 SGHRS, CDR2 YFSETQ. The ends lost 3 bases at V and 4 bases at J; junction bases unmatched: 5. The length of the CDR3 is 15 residues. Whole blood was used without fractionation, so all unsorted peripheral T cells were included. The data belong to a study of HIV-infected patients and healthy controls. cDNA was made from about 500 ng RNA using alpha and beta constant primers. Alpha and beta chain libraries were made separately by chain-specific third strand synthesis with multiplexing indices. From the 5' RACE reads, TCRdb called clonotypes with MiXCR, one entry per CDR3 protein. The sample has around 20,000 distinct CDR3 sequences, about 9.4% seen once; the top ten hold 6.5% to 8%.

Sequenced: blood. The sequence was collected from an adult in good health. J is TRBJ1-4 and V is TRBV5-1; 8 nucleotides line up with TRBD1. The DNA for the CDR3 is TGCGCCAGCAGCTCACAGGGGGGCCGTAATGAAAAACTGTTTTTT. Protein sequence: CASSSQGGRNEKLFF.